This T cell receptor beta chain was sequenced for a study of T cells in Graves' hyperthyroidism and ophthalmopathy. V lost 5 bases to trimming and J lost 6 bases, with 16 bases between them. The CDR3 loop spans 15 amino acids. CDR1 SGHVS and CDR2 FNYEAQ come from the germline V gene. From RNA transcripts, TCR beta CDR3 regions were amplified. Carried out on the TCR CDR3, a first-round RT-PCR used the HTBI primer set. Each CDR3 protein gets one entry after TCRdb re-called the multiplex PCR reads with MiXCR. The table lists fewer than 650,000 distinct CDR3 sequences, roughly 45% of them singletons. The source of this sequence is an adult woman with Graves' disease, either hyperthyroidism or ophthalmopathy (not recorded which). V and J are TRBV7-6 and TRBJ2-2; D is uncertain. Sequences were obtained from peripheral blood or thyroid tissue (not recorded which). This chain's CDR3 is CASSAGPRRAGELFF. The CDR3, as DNA: TGTGCCAGCAGCGCCGGGCCTAGACGGGCCGGGGAGCTGTTTTTT. Full variable domain (outside the CDR3, taken from reference TRBV7-6 and TRBJ2-2): GAGVSQSPRYKVTKRGQDVALRCDPISGHVSLYWYRQALGQGPEFLTYFNYEAQQDKSGLPNDRFSAERPEGSISTLTIQRTEQRDSAMYRCASSAGPRRAGELFFGEGSRLTVL.